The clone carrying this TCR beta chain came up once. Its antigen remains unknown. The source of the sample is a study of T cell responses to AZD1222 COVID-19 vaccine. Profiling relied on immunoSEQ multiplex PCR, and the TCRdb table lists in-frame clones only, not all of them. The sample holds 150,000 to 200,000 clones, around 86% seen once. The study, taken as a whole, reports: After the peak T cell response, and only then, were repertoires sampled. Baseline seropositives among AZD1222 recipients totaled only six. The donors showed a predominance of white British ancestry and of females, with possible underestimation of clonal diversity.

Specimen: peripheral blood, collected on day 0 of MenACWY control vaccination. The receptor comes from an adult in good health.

DNA for the CDR3: TGTGCCAGCAGTCCCGGACGGGATGGTGAAAAACTGTTTTTT. Translation: CASSPGRDGEKLFF. The chain links TRBV28 to TRBJ1-4; D remains ambiguous. The V and J ends lost 5 bases and 7 bases respectively, with 14 bases between them. Germline CDR1 and CDR2: MDHEN and SYDVKM. This CDR3 is 14 amino acids long. Based on the CDR3 plus reference TRBV28 and TRBJ1-4, the full variable domain is DVKVTQSSRYLVKRTGEKVFLECVQDMDHENMFWYRQDPGLGLRLIYFSYDVKMKEKGDIPEGYSVSREKKERFSLILESASTNQTSMYLCASSPGRDGEKLFFGSGTQLSVL.